This T cell receptor (beta chain) was captured in a study of graft-versus-host responses after intestinal transplantation (dated by TCRdb to the early 2020s). A note on the overall study: Multivisceral, liver-intestinal, or isolated intestinal transplants were received by the recipients. Donor T cell macrochimerism was defined as a peak of at least 4% donor T cells among recipient peripheral blood mononuclear cells. Samples from three later patients were sequenced in-house on an Illumina MiSeq with MiXCR processing rather than by the commercial service. Of the roughly 25 intestinal transplant recipients enrolled in the cohort, one of whom was a retransplant, a few patients without pretransplant specimens were excluded. Anti-thymocyte globulin induction was given to all recipients, followed by maintenance tacrolimus and steroids for approximately 3 years. To identify alloreactive clones, pre-transplant mixed lymphocyte reaction products were sequenced and compared with unstimulated pre-transplant donor and recipient T cells. After intestinal transplantation, graft-versus-host and host-versus-graft alloreactive T cell clones were followed in the graft, circulation and bone marrow using bulk TCR-beta CDR3 sequencing.

Libraries were prepared through the immunoSEQ multiplex PCR assay. In most patients, genomic DNA was isolated using the Qiagen DNeasy Blood and Tissue Kit and sent frozen to Adaptive Biotechnologies for TCR sequencing. High-throughput TCR-beta CDR3 sequencing of genomic DNA from most patients was performed by Adaptive Biotechnologies. In the source study's methods: TCR sequencing data were retrieved from Adaptive's ImmunoSEQ software for around 19 patients, whereas a few other patients were processed with MiXCR and VDJtools. CD4 versus CD8 sorting errors were corrected by removing sequences found in both subsets at a frequency ratio below 5:1. CDR3 nucleotide sequences shared between donor and recipient were removed because their origin could not be assigned. At least 2-fold expansion over unstimulated cells and a minimum CFSE-low frequency of 0.002% (template counts) or 0.001% (read counts) were required for clones to be classified as alloreactive. A clone was considered mappable if detected in the sequenced pre-transplant spleen, lymph node, or MLR CFSE-low populations of the donor or recipient. Cumulative frequency of alloreactive clones was calculated as a percentage of all sequences weighted by copy number. TCRdb carries this immuneACCESS record with in-frame sequences only. Its versions omit some clonotypes, under half of them owing to an unresolved V gene in the studies checked, with the rest unexplained. V, J and clone size reflect that table, while D and trimming were determined from the DNA. The sample table records some 50,000 clones; around 84% of these occur just once. 0.45% to 0.55% of the sample comes from the top ten.

A word on this clone: Its antigen target is currently unknown. No base quality values were provided; no much bigger clone lies one nucleotide off.

Read against the paper, the sample's time point label means: cells obtained before transplantation from donor or recipient. CD3+CD4+ and CD3+CD8+ populations were FACS-sorted from unstimulated pre-transplant donor and recipient cells taken from spleen or lymph nodes. Findings and caveats that apply to the study as a whole: Early after transplant, peak levels of circulating GvH clones were found to be associated with declines in HvG clones. The relatively low number and heterogeneity of intestinal transplant patients limited the conclusions. GvH clones were detected in recipient bone marrow, and some of these GvH clones were observed earlier in ileal mucosa or blood, consistent with an intestinal mucosal origin. In the allografts of patients with donor T cell macrochimerism, GvH to HvG T cell clonal ratios were high.

The source was unstimulated CD4+ T cells sorted from spleen or lymph node cells, collected before transplant. The receptor was isolated from a human donor who was the organ donor for an intestinal transplant.

The nucleotide sequence reads TGCGCCAGCAGCCAAGATGAGCGGGGGGTGCAGCAGTACTTC. Its translation reads: CASSQDERGVQQYF. The chain employs TRBV4-1 and TRBJ2-7; 9 bases in the middle match TRBD2. From cysteine to phenylalanine, the CDR3 is 14 amino acids long. The read is trimmed to its CDR3 DNA, 42 bases read in frame from base 1. The junction shows trimming of 0 bases on V and 8 bases on J, and the gene matches do not reach 5 bases of it. As encoded in the germline V gene, CDR1 is MGHRA while CDR2 is YSYEKL.